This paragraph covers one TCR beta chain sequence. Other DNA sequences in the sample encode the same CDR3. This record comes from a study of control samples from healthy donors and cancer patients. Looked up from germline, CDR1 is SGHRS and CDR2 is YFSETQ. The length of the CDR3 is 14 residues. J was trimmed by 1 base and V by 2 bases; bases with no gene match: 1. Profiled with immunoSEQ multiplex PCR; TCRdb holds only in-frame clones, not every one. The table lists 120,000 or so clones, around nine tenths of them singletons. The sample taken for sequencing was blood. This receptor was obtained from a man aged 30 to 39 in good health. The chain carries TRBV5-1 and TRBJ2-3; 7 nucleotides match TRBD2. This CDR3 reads CASSFGGGTDTQYF. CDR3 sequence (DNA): TGCGCCAGCAGCTTTGGGGGGGGCACAGATACGCAGTATTTT.